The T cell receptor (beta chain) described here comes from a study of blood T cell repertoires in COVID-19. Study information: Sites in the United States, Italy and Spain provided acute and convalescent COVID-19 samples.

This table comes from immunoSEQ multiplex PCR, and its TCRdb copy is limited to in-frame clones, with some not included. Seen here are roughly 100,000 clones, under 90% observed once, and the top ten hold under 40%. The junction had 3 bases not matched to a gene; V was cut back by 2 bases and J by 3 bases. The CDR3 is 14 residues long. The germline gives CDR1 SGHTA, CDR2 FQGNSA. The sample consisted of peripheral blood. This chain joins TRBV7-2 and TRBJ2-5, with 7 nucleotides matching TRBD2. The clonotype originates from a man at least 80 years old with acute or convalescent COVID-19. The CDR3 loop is CASSLTGRKETQYF. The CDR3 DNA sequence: TGTGCCAGCAGCTTAACCGGGAGGAAAGAGACCCAGTACTTC.